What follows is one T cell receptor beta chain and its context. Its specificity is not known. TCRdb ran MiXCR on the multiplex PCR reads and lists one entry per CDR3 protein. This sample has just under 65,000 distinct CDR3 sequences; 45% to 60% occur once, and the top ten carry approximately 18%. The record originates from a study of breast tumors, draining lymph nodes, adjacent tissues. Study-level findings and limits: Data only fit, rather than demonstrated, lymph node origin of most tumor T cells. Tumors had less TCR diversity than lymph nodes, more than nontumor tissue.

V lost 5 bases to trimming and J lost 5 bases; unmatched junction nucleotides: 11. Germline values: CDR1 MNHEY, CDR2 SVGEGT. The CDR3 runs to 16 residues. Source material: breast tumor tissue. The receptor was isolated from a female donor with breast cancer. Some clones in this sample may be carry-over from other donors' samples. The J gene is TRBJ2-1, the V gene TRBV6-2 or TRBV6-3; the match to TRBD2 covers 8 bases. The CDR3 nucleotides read TGTGCCAGCAGTCGCCCCGGACTAGCCGGGGACAATGAGCAGTTCTTC. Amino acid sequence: CASSRPGLAGDNEQFF.